One sample yielded the 32 T cell receptor beta chains listed below, sequenced in a study of T cell repertoires in cytomegalovirus infection (dated by TCRdb to about 2019). Instrument used: Illumina HiSeq 1500. TCRdb ran its own pipeline on the public reads, namely fastp trimming at Q25 and MiXCR clone calling, and kept in-frame beta chains. All rows with the same CDR3 protein become a single entry with the most common DNA and genes. The table for this sample lists almost 500,000 distinct CDR3 sequences; roughly 10% of them were counted only once. The biggest ten clones account for 9.5% to 13% of the sample. The sample was PBMCs. These receptor sequences come from a human donor in good health (CMV status not recorded). Some clones in this sample may be carry-over from other donors' samples.

This clonotype showed up many times. J is TRBJ1-2 and V is TRBV12-3 or TRBV12-4; a weak D match, TRBD1 (5 bases). The CDR3 sequence is 15 residues long. V was shortened by 0 bases and J by 5 bases, with 13 bases between the two germline ends. The CDR3 is CASSLAVQEGYGYTF. CDR3 sequence (DNA): TGTGCCAGCAGTTTAGCGGTACAGGAAGGGTATGGCTACACCTTC.

This clonotype appeared many times. The CDR3, as DNA: TGTGCCAGCAGTGAAGGGGGGCCCCCCGTACCAGATACGCAGTATTTT. As protein: CASSEGGPPVPDTQYF. J is TRBJ2-3 and V is TRBV6-1; a weak D match, TRBD1 (6 bases). There are 16 residues in the CDR3. The germline V gene encodes CDR1 MNHNS and CDR2 SASEGT. Trimming pared 1 base from V and 4 bases from J, leaving 15 bases between.

The chain carries TRBV6-5 and TRBJ1-2; D is unresolved. CDR1 MNHEY and CDR2 SVGAGI come from the germline V gene. The CDR3 runs 12 residues. The V end lost 7 bases, the J end lost 4 bases, and 10 bases lay between the germline ends. CDR3: CASMASSYGYTF. As DNA, the CDR3 is TGTGCCAGCATGGCCTCGAGCTATGGCTACACCTTC.

This clonotype was counted a few times. The gene calls are TRBV19 and TRBJ1-1; D is perhaps TRBD1 (5 bases). Germline-derived CDR1 and CDR2 are LNHDA and SQIVND (reference sequence). The CDR3 contains 14 residues. Trimming removed 7 bases from V and 0 bases from J, with 12 bases in between. The CDR3 sequence is CASTETGMNTEAFF. Here the CDR3 DNA reads TGTGCCAGTACTGAAACAGGCATGAACACTGAAGCTTTCTTT. Using reference TRBV19 and TRBJ1-1 for the parts outside the CDR3, the full variable domain is DGGITQSPKYLFRKEGQNVTLSCEQNLNHDAMYWYRQDPGQGLRLIYYSQIVNDFQKGDIAEGYSVSREKKESFPLTVTSAQKNPTAFYLCASTETGMNTEAFFGQGTRLTVV.

Written as DNA, the CDR3 is TGTGCCAGCAGGCCCGGACCGACCTACGAGCAGTACTTC. Its protein is CASRPGPTYEQYF. The V and J genes are TRBV27 and TRBJ2-7; D is ambiguous. The CDR3 runs 13 residues. CDR1 and CDR2 (germline): MNHEY, SMNVEV (reference sequence). Trimming removed 6 bases at V and 2 bases at J, with 11 bases between.

The sample holds a few counts of this clonotype. This chain joins TRBV5-6 and TRBJ2-5; D is perhaps TRBD1 or TRBD2 (5 bases each). Germline CDR1 is SGHDT and CDR2 is YYEEEE. V gave up 3 bases and J gave up 5 bases, with 20 bases separating them. The CDR3 is made up of 16 amino acids. The CDR3 DNA follows: TGTGCCAGCAGCTCCCCCCGGGGTCGGGGCCGGGAGACCCAGTACTTC. As protein: CASSSPRGRGRETQYF. Using reference TRBV5-6 and TRBJ2-5 for the parts outside the CDR3, the full variable domain is DAGVTQSPTHLIKTRGQQVTLRCSPKSGHDTVSWYQQALGQGPQFIFQYYEEEERQRGNFPDRFSGHQFPNYSSELNVNALLLGDSALYLCASSSPRGRGRETQYFGPGTRLLVL.

J is TRBJ2-2 and V is TRBV5-1; no clear D gene. The CDR3 sequence is 13 residues long. V dropped 3 bases and J dropped 6 bases, with 9 bases sitting between them. Germline V gene sequence: CDR1 SGHRS, CDR2 YFSETQ. The CDR3, as DNA: TGCGCCAGCAGCTCCCAGCAGGCCGGGGAGCTGTTTTTT. This encodes CASSSQQAGELFF.

V is TRBV19 and J is TRBJ1-5; D is ambiguous. There are 14 residues in the CDR3. The V end lost 1 base, the J end lost 1 base, and 5 bases lay between the germline ends. Germline assignment: CDR1 LNHDA and CDR2 SQIVND (reference sequence). DNA of the CDR3: TGTGCCAGTAGTATAGGAGAGAGCAATCAGCCCCAGCATTTT. Protein sequence: CASSIGESNQPQHF.

This clonotype was detected ten times or more. The gene calls are TRBV7-2 and TRBJ1-1; no clear D gene. The CDR3 covers 14 residues. Germline CDR1 is SGHTA and CDR2 is FQGNSA. V shed 5 bases and J shed 4 bases, with 14 bases lying between them. The CDR3 sequence is CASSRAGISTEAFF. CDR3 in DNA: TGTGCCAGCAGCCGGGCGGGGATCTCCACTGAAGCTTTCTTT.

This rearrangement joins TRBV20-1 to TRBJ2-4, with D perhaps TRBD1 or TRBD2 (5 bases each). Trimming took off 1 base at V and 1 base at J, with 11 bases between the two ends. The CDR3 loop spans 15 amino acids. In germline, CDR1 is DFQATT, CDR2 SNEGSKA (reference sequence). CDR3 DNA sequence: TGCAGTGCTAGAGCGACTTGGGGGGCCAAAAACATTCAGTACTTC. Protein product: CSARATWGAKNIQYF.

This CDR3 reads CASSVSGASGELFF. CDR3 DNA: TGCGCCAGCAGCGTTAGCGGGGCCAGCGGGGAGCTGTTTTTT. The V gene is TRBV5-1, the J gene TRBJ2-2, with 8 bases lining up with TRBD2. Losses at the gene ends were 4 bases for V and 7 bases for J; bases not matched to a gene: 6. Germline lookup yields CDR1 SGHRS and CDR2 YFSETQ. The CDR3 has 14 residues.

Worth noting for this clonotype: A single base separates this from a much larger clone, so it may be a read error. The chain carries TRBV6-5 and TRBJ1-2, with D unresolved. Trimming pared 5 bases from V and 4 bases from J, leaving 11 bases between. The CDR3 has 13 amino acids. Germline lookup yields CDR1 MNHEY and CDR2 SVGAGI. In DNA, the CDR3 is TGTGCCAGCAGTGAGGAGGCTGGCTATGGCTACACCTTC. Amino acid sequence: CASSEEAGYGYTF.

In this sample, this clonotype turned up many times. The chain has TRBV6-6 and TRBJ2-3, with 15 positions matching TRBD2. Germline CDR1 reads MNHNY; CDR2 reads SVGAGI (reference sequence). The CDR3 is 19 residues long. Unmatched junction bases numbered 13, after V lost 5 bases and J lost 4 bases. The CDR3 sequence: CASSQGTSGGKMGADTQYF. In DNA form, the CDR3 reads TGTGCCAGCAGTCAAGGGACTAGCGGGGGGAAAATGGGGGCAGATACGCAGTATTTT.

This clonotype has a handful of counts. The rearrangement links TRBV27 to TRBJ1-6; the D gene is possibly TRBD1 (6 bases). From germline, CDR1 is MNHEY and CDR2 SMNVEV (reference sequence). V was trimmed by 3 bases and J by 0 bases, leaving 9 bases between them. The CDR3 length is 16 residues. CDR3 protein: CASSFGGRSYNSPLHF. DNA for the CDR3: TGTGCCAGCAGTTTCGGGGGGCGCTCCTATAATTCACCCCTCCACTTT.

The chain joins TRBV2 to TRBJ1-5; D call uncertain. Germline V CDR1 and CDR2: SNHLY, FYNNEI. Trimming removed 7 bases from V and 2 bases from J, with 6 bases in between. The CDR3 sequence is 12 residues long. In nucleotides, the CDR3 is TGTGCCAGCACCAAGGGCAATCAGCCCCAGCATTTT. Residues: CASTKGNQPQHF. Using reference TRBV2 and TRBJ1-5 for the parts outside the CDR3, the full variable domain is EPEVTQTPSHQVTQMGQEVILRCVPISNHLYFYWYRQILGQKVEFLVSFYNNEISEKSEIFDDQFSVERPDGSNFTLKIRSTKLEDSAMYFCASTKGNQPQHFGDGTRLSIL.

CDR3 loop: CSVRPGQGAGTQYF. The CDR3 DNA sequence: TGCAGCGTTCGACCGGGACAGGGGGCCGGGACCCAGTACTTC. The chain couples TRBV29-1 to TRBJ2-5; 12 bases align to TRBD1. CDR3 length equals 14 residues. CDR1 and CDR2 (germline): SQVTM, ANQGSEA. After removal of 5 bases from V and 7 bases from J, the junction contained 8 bases not matched to a gene.

This clonotype occurred many times. This rearrangement joins TRBV7-2 to TRBJ2-5; D unclear. V was pared by 1 base and J by 7 bases, with 10 bases between. The CDR3 extends over 13 amino acids. Per germline, CDR1 SGHTA and CDR2 FQGNSA. CDR3 in DNA: TGTGCCAGCAGCTTAGGGCAGGTCGGGACCCAGTACTTC. Translated: CASSLGQVGTQYF.

V is TRBV27 and J is TRBJ1-6; D unclear. V was shortened by 10 bases and J by 14 bases, with 18 bases between the two germline ends. This CDR3 region has 12 residues. CDR1 is MNHEY, CDR2 SMNVEV, per germline (reference sequence). CDR3 DNA: TGTGCCACCCAGACCCCAGGACGGGCCCTCCACTTT. Amino acid sequence: CATQTPGRALHF.

This clonotype was recorded at least ten times. This rearrangement joins TRBV6-2 or TRBV6-3 to TRBJ1-2, with TRBD1 identical over 9 bases. V trimming: 8 bases; J trimming: 14 bases; junction bases outside the gene matches: 18. CDR3 length equals 14 residues. The germline CDR1 and CDR2 sequences are MNHEY and SVGEGT. The CDR3 region is CASSPGGTGLGQTF. The CDR3 DNA reads as TGTGCCAGCTCTCCAGGCGGGACAGGGCTGGGGCAAACCTTC.

This chain links TRBV19 with TRBJ1-4; 8 positions match TRBD1. The CDR3 has 13 residues. Germline V gives CDR1 LNHDA, CDR2 SQIVND (reference sequence). V shed 7 bases, J shed 8 bases, and the junction held 6 bases outside the gene matches. The chain's CDR3 is CASIRGRGEKLFF. In DNA, the CDR3 is TGTGCCAGTATCAGGGGGCGAGGAGAAAAACTGTTTTTT.

At least ten counts were recorded for this clonotype. The chain has TRBV7-2 and TRBJ2-1; 7 nucleotides agree with TRBD2. The CDR3 loop spans 15 amino acids. Germline V gives CDR1 SGHTA, CDR2 FQGNSA. Germline trimming cut 1 base from V and 2 bases from J; bases unmatched to any gene: 2. The CDR3 region is CASSLDSGTYNEQFF. CDR3 in DNA: TGTGCCAGCAGCTTAGACAGCGGGACCTACAATGAGCAGTTCTTC.

This clonotype came up many times. The chain is built from TRBV12-3 or TRBV12-4 and TRBJ1-1, with 11 bases fitting TRBD1. V lost 6 bases and J lost 2; bases outside the gene matches: 2. The CDR3 totals 14 residues. CDR3 nucleotide sequence: TGTGCCAGCAGCGGGACAGGGGGTAACACTGAAGCTTTCTTT. It translates to CASSGTGGNTEAFF.

The genes are TRBV5-1 and TRBJ2-3; no clear D gene. Trimming took 5 bases from V and 0 from J, leaving 7 bases between them. Germline V gene data show CDR1 as SGHRS and CDR2 as YFSETQ. The CDR3 is made up of 13 amino acids. The DNA of the CDR3 is TGCGCCAGCAGGGCTGCGAGCACAGATACGCAGTATTTT. Amino acid sequence: CASRAASTDTQYF.

Ten or more counts support this clonotype. This sequence joins TRBV27 and TRBJ2-3, with 7 bases aligning to TRBD1. With V trimmed by 7 bases and J by 6 bases, 10 bases remained unmatched. The CDR3 totals 14 residues. The germline CDR1 and CDR2 sequences are MNHEY and SMNVEV (reference sequence). The chain's CDR3 is CASIPTGPEDTQYF. The CDR3 nucleotides read TGTGCCAGCATCCCGACAGGGCCTGAGGATACGCAGTATTTT.

This clonotype was observed many times. The chain is built from TRBV28 and TRBJ2-7; D gene uncertain. The CDR3 consists of 15 residues. V gave up 6 bases and J gave up 9 bases, with 24 bases separating them. Germline V gene lookup returns CDR1 MDHEN and CDR2 SYDVKM. CDR3 sequence (DNA): TGTGCCAGCAGCCCAAGAACGGACCGAACTTGGGTGCAGTACTTC. Translated: CASSPRTDRTWVQYF.

This clonotype showed up many times. The J gene is TRBJ1-1, the V gene TRBV11-2, with TRBD1 as a possible D gene (5 bases). The ends were cut back, 1 base at V and 1 base at J, with 7 bases in the middle. The CDR3 runs to 14 residues. In germline, CDR1 is SGHAT, CDR2 FQNNGV. The CDR3 loop reads CASSLVGPNTEAFF. The DNA for the CDR3 is TGTGCCAGCAGCTTAGTGGGGCCGAACACTGAAGCTTTCTTT.

This clonotype was counted many times. CDR3 amino acids: CASSWATGSSYEQYF. CDR3 coding DNA: TGTGCCAGCAGCTGGGCGACAGGGTCCTCCTACGAGCAGTACTTC. This chain uses TRBV7-2 with TRBJ2-7, with TRBD1 matching 7 bases. The CDR3 runs 15 residues. V lost 4 bases to trimming and J lost 0 bases; unmatched junction nucleotides: 6. Germline CDR1 reads SGHTA; CDR2 reads FQGNSA.

In this sample, this clonotype turned up many times. The chain recombines TRBV4-2 with TRBJ2-1; D perhaps matches TRBD2 (6 bases). Trimming removed 1 base from V and 2 bases from J, with 9 bases in between. From germline, CDR1 is LGHNA and CDR2 YNFKEQ. This CDR3 spans 15 amino acids. DNA for the CDR3: TGTGCCAGCAGCCAAGTGGACTATCCCTACAATGAGCAGTTCTTC. Translating gives CASSQVDYPYNEQFF.

Many counts were recorded for this clonotype. J is TRBJ2-4 and V is TRBV28; D is uncertain. Germline values: CDR1 MDHEN, CDR2 SYDVKM. The CDR3 extends over 15 amino acids. The V end lost 3 bases, the J end lost 5 bases, and 14 bases lay between the germline ends. The CDR3 bases are TGTGCCAGCAGTTTTCGTTCAGAAATAGAAAACATTCAGTACTTC. Its translation: CASSFRSEIENIQYF. The whole variable domain, filled in from reference TRBV28 and TRBJ2-4, reads DVKVTQSSRYLVKRTGEKVFLECVQDMDHENMFWYRQDPGLGLRLIYFSYDVKMKEKGDIPEGYSVSREKKERFSLILESASTNQTSMYLCASSFRSEIENIQYFGAGTRLSVL.

This clonotype was observed at least ten times. The V call is TRBV28, the J call TRBJ2-3; TRBD2 agrees at 7 bases. V was pared by 7 bases and J by 1 base, with 11 bases of the junction left unmatched. CDR1 is MDHEN and CDR2 is SYDVKM in the germline V gene. This CDR3 is built from 16 residues. CDR3 sequence: CASTYPSGKGTDTQYF. Written as DNA, the CDR3 is TGTGCCAGCACCTACCCCAGCGGGAAGGGCACAGATACGCAGTATTTT.

Ten or more counts support this clonotype. The genes are TRBV6-6 and TRBJ2-1; no reliable D call. Germline CDR1 and CDR2: MNHNY and SVGAGI (reference sequence). This CDR3 is 13 amino acids long. V lost 8 bases to trimming and J lost 4 bases, with 12 bases between them. CDR3 coding DNA: TGTGCCAGCGGTGGGTCCCCTTACAATGAGCAGTTCTTC. Translation gives CASGGSPYNEQFF.

This clonotype was found many times. The CDR3 DNA sequence: TGTGCCAGCAGCTTAGCACGGCACACTGAAGCTTTCTTT. This codes for CASSLARHTEAFF. This sequence joins TRBV11-3 and TRBJ1-1; D uncertain. Germline-derived CDR1 and CDR2 are SGHNT and YENEEA. This CDR3 has 13 residues. V dropped 1 base and J dropped 3 bases, with 6 bases sitting between them.